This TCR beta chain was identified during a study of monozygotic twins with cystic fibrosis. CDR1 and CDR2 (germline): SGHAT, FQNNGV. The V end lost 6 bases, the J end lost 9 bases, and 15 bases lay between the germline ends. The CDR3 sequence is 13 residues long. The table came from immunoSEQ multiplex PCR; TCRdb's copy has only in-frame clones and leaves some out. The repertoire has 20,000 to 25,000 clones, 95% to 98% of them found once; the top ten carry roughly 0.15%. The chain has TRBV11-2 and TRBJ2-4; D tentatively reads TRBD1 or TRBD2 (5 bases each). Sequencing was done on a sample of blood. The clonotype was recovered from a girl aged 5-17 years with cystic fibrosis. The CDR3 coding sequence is TGTGCCAGCAGTTCGGGACGAGACCCCATTCAGTACTTC. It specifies CASSSGRDPIQYF.